This TCR beta chain stems from a study of cytomegalovirus exposure and HLA in healthy donors. Study results and limitations: Association of a missense DCLRE1C variant with TCR beta V- and J-gene trimming was reported in a later analysis. The study flagged 150 to 200 TCR beta chains as cytomegalovirus-associated.

The donors comprised healthy bone marrow donors. Notes on this clone: What it binds is not known.

PCR used 60 Vbeta primers and 13 Jbeta primers. Original processing methods: Later analysis identified 80 million to 90 million unique TCR beta chains, about 12 million shared. Measured with immunoSEQ multiplex PCR; TCRdb has only the in-frame clones, and not every one. D and trimming were read from the DNA, whereas the V and J calls and clone size are those reported in that table. Its table records about 160,000 clones. Sequences were obtained from PBMCs. The TCR originated in a woman aged 55-70 years in good health and CMV-seronegative.

The CDR3 loop reads CASLAGDTQYF. The DNA for the CDR3 is TGTGCCAGCTTAGCCGGAGATACGCAGTATTTT. This chain connects TRBV6-5 to TRBJ2-3; no definite D call. Germline CDR1 reads MNHEY; CDR2 reads SVGAGI. V was cut by 8 bases and J by 5 bases, with 8 bases left in between. The CDR3 loop spans 11 amino acids.